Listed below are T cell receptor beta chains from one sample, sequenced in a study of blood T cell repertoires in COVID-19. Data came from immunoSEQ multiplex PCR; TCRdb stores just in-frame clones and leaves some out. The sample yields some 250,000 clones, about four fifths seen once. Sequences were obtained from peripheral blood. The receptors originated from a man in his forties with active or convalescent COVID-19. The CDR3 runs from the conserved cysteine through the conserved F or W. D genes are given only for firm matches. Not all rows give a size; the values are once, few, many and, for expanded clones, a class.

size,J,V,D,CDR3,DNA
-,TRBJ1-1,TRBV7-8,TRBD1,CASSWTGGSTEAFF,TGTGCCAGCAGCTGGACAGGCGGAAGCACTGAAGCTTTCTTT
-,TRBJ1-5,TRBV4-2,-,CASSQSLYYQPQHF,TGTGCCAGCAGTCAGTCCTTGTATTATCAGCCCCAGCATTTT
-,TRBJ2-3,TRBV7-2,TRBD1,CASSLRTGQGHTDTQYF,TGTGCCAGCAGCTTAAGGACGGGACAGGGCCACACAGATACGCAGTATTTT
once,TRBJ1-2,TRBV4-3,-,CASSPSAGYGYTF,TGCGCCAGCAGCCCAAGTGCAGGCTATGGCTACACCTTC
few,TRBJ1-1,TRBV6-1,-,CASSEASGRSEAFF,TGTGCCAGCAGTGAAGCTTCAGGGCGGTCTGAAGCTTTCTTT
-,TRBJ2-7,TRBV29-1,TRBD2,CSVEEGGYEQYF,TGCAGCGTTGAAGAGGGGGGGTACGAGCAGTACTTC
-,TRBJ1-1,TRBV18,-,CASSPRSESTEAFF,TGTGCCAGCTCACCGCGGTCCGAGTCCACTGAAGCTTTCTTT
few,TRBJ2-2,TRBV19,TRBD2,CASTRGENTGELFF,TGTGCCAGTACCCGGGGGGAAAACACCGGGGAGCTGTTTTTT
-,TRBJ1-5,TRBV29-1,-,CSVEVFRNQPQHF,TGCAGCGTTGAAGTATTCCGGAATCAGCCCCAGCATTTT
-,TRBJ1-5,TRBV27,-,CASAPHRDINQPQHF,TGTGCCAGCGCGCCTCACCGGGACATCAATCAGCCCCAGCATTTT
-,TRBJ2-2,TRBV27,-,CASKGPFTGELFF,TGTGCCAGCAAGGGGCCCTTCACCGGGGAGCTGTTTTTT
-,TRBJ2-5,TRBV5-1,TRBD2,CASSLTSGKETQYF,TGCGCCAGCAGCTTGACTAGCGGGAAAGAGACCCAGTACTTC
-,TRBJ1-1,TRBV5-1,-,CASSLDLPVRNTEAFF,TGCGCCAGCAGCTTGGATCTCCCGGTCCGGAACACTGAAGCTTTCTTT
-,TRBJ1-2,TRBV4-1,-,CASSQDVKGGGVGYGYTF,TGCGCCAGCAGCCAAGATGTAAAGGGAGGTGGGGTTGGGTATGGCTACACCTTC
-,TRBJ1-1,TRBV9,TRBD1,CASSVVQGAAFF,TGTGCCAGCAGCGTAGTTCAGGGGGCCGCTTTCTTT
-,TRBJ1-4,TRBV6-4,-,CASSDPLGGLSEKLFF,TGTGCCAGCAGTGACCCCCTCGGGGGGTTAAGTGAAAAACTGTTTTTT
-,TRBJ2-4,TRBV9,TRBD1,CASSVSTGENIQYF,TGTGCCAGCAGCGTGTCGACAGGGGAAAACATTCAGTACTTC